This T cell receptor (beta chain) was found in a study of blood T cells in healthy people across ages. Study in general: Capture by template switching was about one barcoded beta molecule per two T cells. Findings and caveats of the study: Not knowing donor CMV status may have confounded expanded clonotype changes. Age showed a roughly linear inverse relationship with TCR beta diversity per million T cells.

Germline lookup yields CDR1 LGHNA and CDR2 YNFKEQ. V gave up 0 bases and J gave up 4 bases, with 19 bases separating them. There are 18 residues in the CDR3. A second PCR, run for about 7 to 12 cycles, used a sample-barcoded 5' primer plus a J-beta primer mix. Every individual sample yielded 2.5 million or more paired-end reads (each containing CDR3). TCRdb reprocessed the 5' RACE reads via MiXCR and lists one record per CDR3 protein. The table records over 1,500,000 distinct CDR3 sequences, 49% of them present only once. The table lists this clonotype with a few counts. Its target is unknown. This receptor was obtained from a woman between 40 and 55 years old in good health. The sample taken for sequencing was blood. V usage is TRBV4-2 and J usage is TRBJ2-1; either TRBD1 or TRBD2 may fit D (5 bases each). The CDR3 spells CASSQDRDRNPRYNEQFF. CDR3 nucleotide sequence: TGTGCCAGCAGCCAAGATCGGGACCGCAATCCTCGATACAATGAGCAGTTCTTC.